The 19 T cell receptor beta chains in this list originate from one sample, sequenced in a study of tumor and adjacent non-tumor tissue in lung cancer. TCRbeta libraries were built with three rounds of nested PCR, modified from ARM-PCR. TCRdb reprocessed the multiplex PCR reads with MiXCR, giving one entry per CDR3 protein. The table lists about 110,000 distinct CDR3 sequences, 60% to 70% of them singletons. RNA was extracted from bulk tissue without any cell sorting. More than 3 cm separated this lung sample from the edge of the tumor. The sequenced sample consisted of distant non-tumor lung tissue. The receptors originated from a man in his sixties with non-small cell lung cancer.

Points on this clonotype: One base away lies a much larger clone, so this may be a sequencing read error. The rearrangement links TRBV28 to TRBJ2-1; the match to TRBD2 covers 9 bases. The J segment lost 10 bases and the V segment lost 5 bases, leaving 15 bases of the junction unmatched. This CDR3 spans 16 amino acids. Germline CDR1 reads MDHEN; CDR2 reads SYDVKM. CDR3 in amino acids: CASSALMREGPGEQFF. CDR3 coding DNA: TGTGCCAGCAGTGCCCTCATGCGGGAGGGCCCAGGGGAGCAGTTCTTC. The full variable domain, with the rest looked up from reference TRBV28 and TRBJ2-1, is DVKVTQSSRYLVKRTGEKVFLECVQDMDHENMFWYRQDPGLGLRLIYFSYDVKMKEKGDIPEGYSVSREKKERFSLILESASTNQTSMYLCASSALMREGPGEQFFGPGTRLTVL.

To note about this clonotype: This CDR3 fails to terminate in the conserved phenylalanine or tryptophan, so it likely reflects a read error. No DNA is shown, since the ends of the CDR3 on it are uncertain; the CDR3 is the one TCRdb lists. This chain uses TRBV29-1 with TRBJ2-3. The CDR3 length is 13 residues, termini included. From germline, CDR1 is SQVTM and CDR2 ANQGSEA. This chain's CDR3 is CSVEGHHTDTQCC.

The table lists this clonotype with a few counts. This rearrangement joins TRBV10-3 to TRBJ2-2; TRBD1 might be the D (6 bases). Deletions cut 5 bases from V and 3 bases from J, with 10 bases between. This CDR3 is 14 amino acids long. From germline, CDR1 is ENHRY and CDR2 SYGVKD. The CDR3 coding sequence is TGTGCCATCAGTCCGGGACAAGACACCGGGGAGCTGTTTTTT. Amino acid sequence: CAISPGQDTGELFF.

This chain uses TRBV19 with TRBJ1-2, with D possibly being TRBD1 (6 bases). This CDR3 has 11 amino acids. Germline V lookup: CDR1 LNHDA, CDR2 SQIVND (reference sequence). The V gene lost 11 bases and the J gene lost 6 bases, with 13 bases spanning the gap. The CDR3 bases are TGTGCCGGGGGCGGGATCCATGGCTACACCTTC. Amino acid sequence: CAGGGIHGYTF.

The rearrangement links TRBV6-2 or TRBV6-3 to TRBJ2-7; D ambiguous. Per the germline V gene, CDR1 is MNHEY and CDR2 is SVGEGT. The CDR3 is 12 residues long. V was clipped by 6 bases and J by 7 bases, with 13 bases between them. The DNA for the CDR3 is TGTGCCAGCAGACTCGGACGTGAAGAGCAGTACTTC. It encodes CASRLGREEQYF.

As for this clonotype: Possible read error: a much larger clone is one base away. The chain carries TRBV30 and TRBJ2-1; tentatively, D is TRBD1 (8 bases). The germline V gene encodes CDR1 GTSNPN and CDR2 SVGIG (reference sequence). The CDR3 totals 15 residues. For the CDR3, the DNA is TGTGTCTGGAGTGTACAGGGGGGGGCCGCCAATGAGCAGTTCTTC. This translates into CVWSVQGGAANEQFF.

Concerning this clonotype: Since a much larger clone is just one base distant, this may be a read error. The V and J genes are TRBV10-2 and TRBJ2-5; D gene ambiguous. The CDR3 contains 12 residues. Per germline, CDR1 WSHSY and CDR2 SAAADI. The CDR3 sequence is CTSTHSQETQYF. The CDR3 DNA follows: TGCACCAGCACCCACAGCCAAGAGACCCAGTACTTC.

Points on this clonotype: A much larger clone lies one base from this, so it may be a read error. The V gene is TRBV20-1, the J gene TRBJ2-2; 8 bases align to TRBD1. Looked up from germline, CDR1 is DFQATT and CDR2 is SNEGSKA (reference sequence). Losses at the gene ends were 4 bases for V and 0 bases for J; bases not matched to a gene: 4. The CDR3 has 15 residues. CDR3 bases: TGCAGTGCTACTGACAGGGGCCCGAACACCGGGGAGCTGTTTTTT. It is translated as CSATDRGPNTGELFF.

Details on this clonotype: The junction departs from germline at one end; a sequencing error may be responsible. The V and J genes are TRBV5-6 and TRBJ2-3; 7 bases match TRBD1. Germline lookup yields CDR1 SGHDT and CDR2 YYEEEE. CDR3 size: 16 residues. DNA for the CDR3: TGTGCCAGCAGCTTGGAAGAGACAGGGTATCCAGATACGCATTATTTT. Its translation: CASSLEETGYPDTHYF.

A single count supports this clonotype. Relative to the germline gene, one junction end is altered; a read error may explain this. The chain recombines TRBV13 with TRBJ2-1; 7 bases match TRBD2. This CDR3 has 18 amino acids. CDR1 and CDR2 from the germline V gene are PRHDT and FYEKMQ (reference sequence). CDR3 nucleotide sequence: TGTGCCAGCATCCCCTCCCGGCTAGCGGAGATTTTCTACAATGAGCAGTCCTTC. This codes for CASIPSRLAEIFYNEQSF.

This chain links TRBV5-1 with TRBJ2-1, with a tentative D call TRBD2 (7 bases). This CDR3 contains 16 residues. V was trimmed by 0 bases and J by 16 bases, leaving 26 bases between them. Germline loops: CDR1 SGHRS, CDR2 YFSETQ. CDR3 in DNA: TGCGCCAGCAGCTTGGATGGGGGGGCCTCCTACAATGAGCTTTTCTTC. Protein sequence: CASSLDGGASYNELFF.

Comment on this clonotype: Just one base apart from a much larger clone, this may be a read error. The CDR3 ends on some other residue instead of the conserved phenylalanine or tryptophan, so this is likely a read error. J is TRBJ2-1 and V is TRBV7-9; 7 bases line up with TRBD2. Per germline, CDR1 SEHNR and CDR2 FQNEAQ (reference sequence). The ends lost 1 base at V and 5 bases at J; junction bases unmatched: 5. This CDR3 contains 15 residues. The CDR3 region is CASSLGEAGNNEQFL. DNA for the CDR3: TGTGCCAGCAGCTTAGGAGAAGCGGGAAACAATGAGCAGTTCCTC.

This clonotype was recorded at least ten times. This chain uses TRBV4-3 with TRBJ2-7, with 9 bases that match TRBD2. The CDR3 has 15 amino acids. The trim removed 4 bases at V and 4 bases at J, leaving 8 bases unmatched. The germline V gene has CDR1 LGHNA and CDR2 YSLEER. In DNA form, the CDR3 reads TGCGCCAGCAGCCCCCGCATTAGCGGGAGTTACGAGCAGTACTTC. This encodes CASSPRISGSYEQYF.

Regarding this clonotype: No conserved phenylalanine or tryptophan ends this CDR3, so it is likely a read error. This chain uses TRBV28 with TRBJ2-7, with D perhaps TRBD1 (7 bases). Germline loops: CDR1 MDHEN, CDR2 SYDVKM. Trimming removed 4 bases at V and 4 bases at J, with 23 bases between. The CDR3 is made up of 17 amino acids. Here the CDR3 reads CASSSPGGTGVRYEQYI. CDR3 nucleotides: TGTGCCAGCAGTTCTCCCGGGGGTACAGGGGTGAGGTACGAGCAGTACATC.

There are a few counts of this clonotype. This may be a read error, as it is one base from a much larger clone. The rearrangement uses TRBV29-1 and TRBJ2-5; tentatively, D is TRBD2 (5 bases). CDR3 length equals 12 residues. The germline V gene has CDR1 SQVTM and CDR2 ANQGSEA. V lost 8 bases to trimming and J lost 7 bases, with 17 bases between them. CDR3 in amino acids: CSIAGARGTQYF. The CDR3 DNA sequence: TGCAGCATTGCCGGAGCTCGGGGGACCCAGTACTTC.

This chain connects TRBV5-1 to TRBJ2-2; 8 nucleotides match TRBD2. Per germline, CDR1 SGHRS and CDR2 YFSETQ. Unmatched junction bases numbered 11, after V lost 10 bases and J lost 0 bases. The CDR3 contains 16 residues. CDR3 sequence (DNA): TGCGCCTGCAACTCGAGCGGGAGAACGAACACCGGGGAGCTGTTTTTT. Translated: CACNSSGRTNTGELFF.

This clonotype has a count of ten or more. The chain employs TRBV20-1 and TRBJ1-2, with D perhaps matching TRBD1 (5 bases). The CDR3 loop spans 11 amino acids. V was shortened by 3 bases and J by 7 bases, with 9 bases between the two germline ends. Germline CDR1 reads DFQATT; CDR2 reads SNEGSKA (reference sequence). Written as DNA, the CDR3 is TGCAGTGCTAGTGGCCAGGGTGGCTACACCTTC. This gives the protein CSASGQGGYTF.

This clonotype was counted at least ten times. V is TRBV4-1 and J is TRBJ2-1; no firm D call. V lost 0 bases, J lost 9 bases, and 15 bases lay in between. CDR3 length: 15 residues. CDR1 MGHRA and CDR2 YSYEKL come from the germline V gene. CDR3 amino acids: CASSQDTQARGEQFF. The CDR3 DNA is TGCGCCAGCAGCCAAGACACTCAAGCGCGCGGTGAGCAGTTCTTC.

This clonotype was counted ten times or more. V is TRBV20-1 and J is TRBJ2-7; TRBD1 matches 7 bases. CDR1 and CDR2 (germline): DFQATT, SNEGSKA (reference sequence). The CDR3 covers 13 residues. Germline trimming cut 4 bases from V and 2 bases from J; bases unmatched to any gene: 5. The CDR3 protein is CSAIRDSTYEQYF. The CDR3 DNA is TGCAGTGCTATCCGGGACAGTACCTACGAGCAGTACTTC.